The 15 T cell receptor beta chains reported below all come from one sample, sequenced in a study of T-cell memory formation after mild COVID-19. A single record per CDR3 protein comes from TCRdb applying MiXCR to the 5' RACE reads. Of fewer than 450,000 distinct CDR3 sequences in the sample, roughly 21% were seen once. The source material was PBMCs or a T cell subset sorted from them (not recorded which). These receptors came from an adult woman who had mild COVID-19 (a few samples of this study predate the infection). Cell type and time point are not known.

The chain is built from TRBV20-1 and TRBJ1-4, with D tentatively TRBD1 (6 bases). Germline-derived CDR1 and CDR2 are DFQATT and SNEGSKA (reference sequence). The V end was cut by 6 bases, the J end by 5 bases, with 16 bases between. This CDR3 spans 14 amino acids. CDR3 protein: CSALGQPENEKLFF. The CDR3 DNA reads TGCAGTGCCCTCGGACAGCCAGAGAATGAAAAACTGTTTTTT.

The chain recombines TRBV5-6 with TRBJ2-3; 11 bases map to TRBD2. CDR3 length: 17 amino acids. Losses at the gene ends were 3 bases for V and 1 base for J; bases not matched to a gene: 7. Germline CDR1 is SGHDT and CDR2 is YYEEEE. The CDR3 sequence: CASSSLAGGPRTDTQYF. The DNA of the CDR3 is TGTGCCAGCAGCTCTCTAGCGGGAGGCCCACGCACAGATACGCAGTATTTT.

V is TRBV15 and J is TRBJ2-5; tentative D call: TRBD1 (5 bases). Trimming took off 4 bases at V and 2 bases at J, with 17 bases between the two ends. The CDR3 runs to 16 residues. Germline CDR1 reads LNHNV; CDR2 reads YYDKDF (reference sequence). Written as DNA, the CDR3 is TGTGCCACCAGCACCGAATCCTGGACAAGGCAAGAGACCCAGTACTTC. Its protein product is CATSTESWTRQETQYF.

The chain combines TRBV6-6 with TRBJ2-2, with D hard to call. V lost 4 bases, J lost 0 bases, and 9 bases lay in between. CDR3 length: 15 amino acids. The germline CDR1 and CDR2 sequences are MNHNY and SVGAGI (reference sequence). The CDR3 region is CASSWVGTNTGELFF. CDR3 bases: TGTGCCAGCAGTTGGGTAGGAACGAACACCGGGGAGCTGTTTTTT.

The sample holds a few counts of this clonotype. The chain employs TRBV7-2 and TRBJ1-2; the D gene is possibly TRBD1 (6 bases). Germline V gives CDR1 SGHTA, CDR2 FQGNSA. V was trimmed by 1 base and J by 8 bases, leaving 8 bases between them. CDR3 length equals 12 residues. The CDR3 loop is CASSLDQGGYTF. As DNA, the CDR3 is TGTGCCAGCAGCTTAGATCAGGGGGGCTACACCTTC.

The chain employs TRBV4-1 and TRBJ1-1; D remains ambiguous. With 1 base removed from V and 0 bases from J, the gap between germline ends came to 6 bases. This CDR3 spans 14 amino acids. Germline assignment: CDR1 MGHRA and CDR2 YSYEKL. The CDR3 nucleotides are TGCGCCAGCAGCCAAGCTGGCTTGAACACTGAAGCTTTCTTT. It translates to CASSQAGLNTEAFF.

This clonotype was observed many times. The V call is TRBV12-3 or TRBV12-4, the J call TRBJ2-7; 11 bases are a match to TRBD2. After removal of 4 bases from V and 2 bases from J, the junction contained 7 bases not matched to a gene. The length of the CDR3 is 16 residues. CDR3 in DNA: TGTGCCAGCAGTTCTCCTGGGACTAGCGGCACCTACGAGCAGTACTTC. Its protein product is CASSSPGTSGTYEQYF.

This chain joins TRBV5-1 and TRBJ2-2; the D is unclear. The CDR3 is made up of 15 amino acids. Germline CDR1 and CDR2: SGHRS and YFSETQ. Trimming took 0 bases from V and 5 from J, leaving 11 bases between them. Here the CDR3 reads CASSLARVTTGELFF. In nucleotides, the CDR3 is TGCGCCAGCAGCTTGGCCCGGGTAACAACCGGGGAGCTGTTTTTT. Full variable domain (remainder filled in from reference TRBV5-1 and TRBJ2-2): KAGVTQTPRYLIKTRGQQVTLSCSPISGHRSVSWYQQTPGQGLQFLFEYFSETQRNKGNFPGRFSGRQFSNSRSEMNVSTLELGDSALYLCASSLARVTTGELFFGEGSRLTVL.

This clonotype was recorded once. The chain links TRBV24-1 to TRBJ2-3; 10 nucleotides agree with TRBD2. Trimming cost V 4 bases and J 5 bases; bases outside gene matches: 2. CDR3 length equals 14 residues. Germline lookup yields CDR1 KGHDR and CDR2 SFDVKD. The CDR3 DNA sequence: TGTGCCACCAGTGACTGGACTAGCGGAGATACGCAGTATTTT. Its protein product is CATSDWTSGDTQYF.

The rearrangement uses TRBV9 and TRBJ2-6, with a possible D match to TRBD1 (6 bases). Germline V lookup: CDR1 SGDLS, CDR2 YYNGEE. Trimming took 0 bases from V and 0 from J, leaving 13 bases between them. CDR3 length: 18 residues. Here the CDR3 reads CASSVATGMGSGANVLTF. The CDR3 DNA follows: TGTGCCAGCAGCGTAGCTACAGGGATGGGCTCTGGGGCCAACGTCCTGACTTTC.

V is TRBV11-1 and J is TRBJ2-5; D possibly corresponds to TRBD2 (5 bases). Trimming stripped 4 bases from V and 1 base from J, with 10 bases between. The CDR3 has 14 amino acids. CDR1 is SGHAT, CDR2 FQDESV, per germline (reference sequence). The CDR3 sequence is CASSYTGIQETQYF. The CDR3 nucleotides are TGTGCCAGCAGCTATACCGGGATCCAAGAGACCCAGTACTTC.

V gene TRBV27 combines with J gene TRBJ2-7; tentative D call: TRBD2 (5 bases). Germline values: CDR1 MNHEY, CDR2 SMNVEV (reference sequence). CDR3 size: 13 residues. Trimming took 4 bases from V and 2 from J, leaving 9 bases between them. The CDR3 loop reads CASSSSSAYEQYF. In DNA form, the CDR3 reads TGTGCCAGCAGTTCCAGTAGCGCCTACGAGCAGTACTTC.

This clonotype was detected ten times or more. This chain connects TRBV3-1 to TRBJ2-3; maybe TRBD2 (6 bases). Per germline, CDR1 LGHDT and CDR2 YNNKEL (reference sequence). CDR3 size: 12 residues. V was pared by 0 bases and J by 14 bases, with 12 bases between. The CDR3 protein is CASSQDGRGLYF. In DNA, the CDR3 is TGTGCCAGCAGCCAAGACGGGCGGGGTCTGTATTTT.

The genes are TRBV12-3 or TRBV12-4 and TRBJ2-7, with D unclear. V was cut by 2 bases and J by 3 bases, with 20 bases left in between. The CDR3 loop spans 17 amino acids. CDR3: CASSLTPPVHSYYEQYF. The CDR3 DNA follows: TGTGCCAGCAGTTTAACCCCCCCAGTCCACTCGTACTACGAGCAGTACTTC.

On this clonotype: Its ends do not fully match the called genes, so a read error is possible. The chain joins TRBV12-3 or TRBV12-4 to TRBJ2-4, with a weak D call TRBD2 (6 bases). This CDR3 contains 12 residues. The CDR3 loop reads CASSLGVRGGDF. CDR3 nucleotide sequence: TGTGCCAGCAGTTTAGGCGTTAGGGGAGGCGACTTC.